This TCR beta chain originates from a study of control samples from healthy donors and cancer patients. From germline, CDR1 is MNHEY and CDR2 SMNVEV (reference sequence). The CDR3 has 13 amino acids. V lost 2 bases to trimming and J lost 2 bases, with 4 bases between them. This clone was seen just once. Other DNA sequences in this sample translate to the same CDR3. TCRdb keeps only in-frame clones here, not all; method: immunoSEQ multiplex PCR. This sample has 120,000 to 150,000 clones, with roughly 92% found just once. V gene TRBV27 combines with J gene TRBJ1-5, with no clear D. This receptor was taken from a man aged 25 to 45 in good health. The sample comprised blood. CDR3 sequence: CASSLSGNQPQHF. In nucleotides, the CDR3 is TGTGCCAGCAGTTTAAGTGGCAATCAGCCCCAGCATTTT.